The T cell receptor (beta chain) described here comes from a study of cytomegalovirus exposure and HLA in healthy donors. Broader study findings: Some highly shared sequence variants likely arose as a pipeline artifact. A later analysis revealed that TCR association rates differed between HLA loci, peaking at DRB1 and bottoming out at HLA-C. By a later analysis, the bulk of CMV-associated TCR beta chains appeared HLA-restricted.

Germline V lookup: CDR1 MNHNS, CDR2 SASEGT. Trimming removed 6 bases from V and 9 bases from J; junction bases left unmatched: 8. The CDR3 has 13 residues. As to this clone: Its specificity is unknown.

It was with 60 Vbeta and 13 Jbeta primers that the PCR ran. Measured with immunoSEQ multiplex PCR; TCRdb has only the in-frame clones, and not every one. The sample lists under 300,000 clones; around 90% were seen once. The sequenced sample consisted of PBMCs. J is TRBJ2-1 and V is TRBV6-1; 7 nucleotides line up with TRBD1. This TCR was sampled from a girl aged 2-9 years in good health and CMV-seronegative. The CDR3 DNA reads TGTGCCAGCAGCCGTATAGGGGGCGGTGAGCAGTTCTTC. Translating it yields CASSRIGGGEQFF.